A selection of T cell receptor beta chains follows, all from one sample in a study of regulatory T cells in long-lasting Graves disease. A single record per CDR3 protein comes from TCRdb applying MiXCR to the multiplex PCR reads. The sample lists about 400,000 distinct CDR3 sequences; less than 25% were seen once. The material sequenced was peripheral blood mononuclear cells (PBMCs), taken when the disease was refractory, from a patient treated with antithyroid drugs. These receptors originate from a female donor with Graves disease. Each CDR3 is given with its conserved first and last residue. The order of the fields is V gene, J gene, clone size, D gene, CDR3 protein, CDR3 DNA. The D gene is left open where the match is weak. Clone sizes are given selectively: once, few, many, or a class where the clone is expanded.

>TRBV28|TRBJ1-2|many|-
CASSLLGGANYGYTF
TGTGCCAGCAGTTTACTCGGAGGCGCTAACTATGGCTACACCTTC
>TRBV5-1|TRBJ2-7|-|-
CASRGDTSYEQYF
TGCGCCAGCAGAGGAGACACCTCCTACGAGCAGTACTTC
>TRBV20-1|TRBJ2-7|-|-
CSGKGIVDEQYF
TGCAGTGGAAAGGGAATCGTCGACGAGCAGTACTTC
>TRBV28|TRBJ2-7|-|TRBD1
CASSSTGQGSHEQYF
TGTGCCAGCAGTTCTACCGGACAGGGTTCGCACGAGCAGTACTTC
>TRBV19|TRBJ2-7|few|TRBD2
CASSTTSGRSGGEQYF
TGTGCCAGTAGTACGACTAGCGGGAGATCTGGGGGGGAGCAGTACTTC
>TRBV4-3|TRBJ2-7|-|-
CTSSQDRTGTSYEQYF
TGCACCAGCAGCCAAGATCGAACCGGGACCTCCTACGAGCAGTACTTC
>TRBV20-1|TRBJ2-7|-|TRBD2
CSARLAGFYKQYF
TGCAGTGCTAGACTAGCGGGCTTCTACAAGCAGTACTTC
>TRBV5-5|TRBJ2-7|few|TRBD1
CASSLLREQGHYEQYF
TGTGCCAGCAGCTTGCTGAGAGAACAGGGGCACTACGAGCAGTACTTC
>TRBV7-8|TRBJ1-1|many|TRBD1
CASSRDQGASTEAFF
TGTGCCAGCAGCAGAGACCAGGGGGCGAGCACTGAAGCTTTCTTT
>TRBV11-2|TRBJ2-2|few|-
CASSLGRVDTGELFF
TGTGCCAGCAGCTTAGGCCGGGTTGACACCGGGGAGCTGTTTTTT
>TRBV5-6|TRBJ2-5|-|-
CASSLVGSIFQETQYF
TGTGCCAGCAGCTTGGTGGGCAGTATATTCCAAGAGACCCAGTACTTC
>TRBV2|TRBJ2-7|few|TRBD1
CASSSQGDLYEQYF
TGTGCCAGCAGCTCCCAGGGGGACCTCTACGAGCAGTACTTC
>TRBV6-1|TRBJ2-5|many|TRBD2
CASSEFYRAGGETQYF
TGTGCCAGCAGTGAATTTTATCGTGCGGGAGGTGAGACCCAGTACTTC
>TRBV11-1|TRBJ2-7|many|-
CASSPRQGRYEQYF
TGTGCCAGCAGTCCCCGGCAGGGCCGCTACGAGCAGTACTTC
>TRBV19|TRBJ2-5|-|TRBD1
CASSSLPTGGETQYF
TGTGCCAGTAGTTCATTACCGACAGGGGGAGAGACCCAGTACTTC
>TRBV12-3/TRBV12-4|TRBJ2-5|many|-
CASSLARERQETQYF
TGTGCCAGCAGCCTTGCACGGGAGAGGCAAGAGACCCAGTACTTC
>TRBV20-1|TRBJ2-1|-|TRBD2
CSRGLAGTNEQFF
TGCAGTAGAGGGCTAGCGGGGACCAATGAGCAGTTCTTC
>TRBV11-2|TRBJ1-2|-|TRBD1
CASSTGGWYGYTF
TGTGCCAGCAGCACAGGGGGCTGGTATGGCTACACCTTC
>TRBV30|TRBJ1-3|-|-
CAWSPGLQSGNTIYF
TGTGCCTGGAGCCCTGGTCTTCAGTCTGGAAACACCATATATTTT
>TRBV11-2|TRBJ1-2|few|-
CASSLEPANYGYTF
TGTGCCAGCAGCTTAGAGCCAGCTAACTATGGCTACACCTTC
>TRBV7-6|TRBJ2-7|few|TRBD2
CASSLDSGRGYEQYF
TGTGCCAGCAGCTTAGACAGCGGGAGAGGCTACGAGCAGTACTTC
>TRBV6-2/TRBV6-3|TRBJ2-2|-|-
CASSYSFPRAGELFF
TGTGCCAGCAGTTACTCTTTCCCACGGGCCGGGGAGCTGTTTTTT
>TRBV6-2/TRBV6-3|TRBJ2-5|-|-
CASSYSGLQTQYF
TGTGCCAGCAGTTACTCCGGCCTACAGACCCAGTACTTC
>TRBV20-1|TRBJ2-6|many|-
CSAIPPGANVLTF
TGCAGTGCTATCCCTCCTGGGGCCAACGTCCTGACTTTC
>TRBV12-3/TRBV12-4|TRBJ2-7|-|TRBD2
CASSSLASGRREQYF
TGTGCCAGCAGTTCACTAGCTAGCGGGAGACGGGAGCAGTACTTC
>TRBV5-1|TRBJ2-5|few|TRBD1
CASSLADRGLMGTQYF
TGCGCCAGCAGCTTGGCGGACAGGGGGTTAATGGGGACCCAGTACTTC
>TRBV30|TRBJ2-7|few|TRBD2
CAWMMPWAGGDEQYF
TGTGCCTGGATGATGCCGTGGGCGGGAGGCGACGAGCAGTACTTC
>TRBV29-1|TRBJ2-5|few|-
CSVDDGAQYF
TGCAGCGTTGATGATGGGGCCCAGTACTTC
>TRBV20-1|TRBJ2-3|-|TRBD2
CSARGLAGGTDTQYF
TGCAGTGCTAGGGGACTAGCGGGAGGAACAGATACGCAGTATTTT
>TRBV20-1|TRBJ2-1|-|TRBD2
CSAFGTSGVEQFF
TGCAGTGCTTTCGGGACTAGCGGGGTTGAGCAGTTCTTC
>TRBV20-1|TRBJ1-1|many|-
CSARVDTEAFF
TGCAGTGCTAGAGTCGACACTGAAGCTTTCTTT
>TRBV4-3|TRBJ2-2|few|TRBD1
CASSAGDRNTGELFF
TGCGCCAGCAGCGCTGGGGACAGGAACACCGGGGAGCTGTTTTTT
>TRBV3-1|TRBJ1-1|few|-
CASSPLAGGEAFF
TGTGCCAGCAGCCCCCTAGCCGGGGGGGAAGCTTTCTTT
>TRBV20-1|TRBJ2-5|few|-
CSATIPGPQETQYF
TGCAGTGCTACAATCCCGGGACCTCAAGAGACCCAGTACTTC
>TRBV29-1|TRBJ2-4|-|TRBD2
CSVFSGGLAKNIQYF
TGCAGCGTTTTTTCGGGGGGACTAGCCAAAAACATTCAGTACTTC
>TRBV12-3/TRBV12-4|TRBJ2-7|many|-
CASSPDYLSYEQYF
TGTGCCAGCAGCCCTGACTATCTCTCCTACGAGCAGTACTTC
>TRBV20-1|TRBJ1-1|many|-
CSALTVMNTEAFF
TGCAGTGCTTTGACAGTCATGAACACTGAAGCTTTCTTT
>TRBV6-1|TRBJ2-5|few|-
CASAVPGAIETQYF
TGTGCCAGCGCGGTTCCGGGGGCGATTGAGACCCAGTACTTC
>TRBV7-8|TRBJ2-3|-|TRBD2
CASSSKRDYTDTQYF
TGTGCCAGCAGCTCGAAGCGGGACTACACAGATACGCAGTATTTT
>TRBV6-2/TRBV6-3|TRBJ2-2|few|TRBD2
CASSFRTSGGTGELFF
TGTGCCAGCAGTTTCAGGACTAGCGGTGGCACCGGGGAGCTGTTTTTT
>TRBV3-1|TRBJ1-5|-|-
CASSQSGSPNQPQHF
TGTGCCAGCAGCCAAAGCGGAAGCCCTAATCAGCCCCAGCATTTT
>TRBV14|TRBJ2-7|-|-
CASSRSDGFYEQYF
TGTGCCAGCAGCCGATCGGACGGGTTCTACGAGCAGTACTTC
>TRBV28|TRBJ2-1|-|TRBD2
CASSSGLAGGHPTYNEQFF
TGTGCCAGCAGTTCCGGACTAGCGGGAGGTCATCCAACCTACAATGAGCAGTTCTTC
>TRBV20-1|TRBJ2-5|many|-
CSARGEGRETQYF
TGCAGTGCCCGAGGGGAAGGGCGGGAGACCCAGTACTTC
>TRBV28|TRBJ1-1|many|-
CASVQSDTEAFF
TGTGCCAGCGTCCAGTCTGACACTGAAGCTTTCTTT
>TRBV6-2/TRBV6-3|TRBJ2-7|many|TRBD2
CASSSTGTSDINYEQYF
TGTGCCAGCAGTTCCACCGGGACTAGCGACATTAATTACGAGCAGTACTTC
>TRBV11-2|TRBJ2-7|many|-
CASSLSRPTEQYF
TGTGCCAGCAGCTTATCCAGACCTACGGAGCAGTACTTC
>TRBV7-9|TRBJ2-5|-|-
CASSVGQNTGETQYF
TGTGCCAGCAGCGTAGGACAGAATACTGGGGAGACCCAGTACTTC
>TRBV9|TRBJ2-7|few|-
CASSPQIDGRYEQYF
TGTGCCAGCAGCCCCCAGATAGACGGCCGCTACGAGCAGTACTTC
>TRBV25-1|TRBJ2-7|-|-
CASSEGGVHEQYF
TGTGCCAGCAGTGAGGGCGGGGTCCACGAGCAGTACTTC
>TRBV30|TRBJ2-1|-|TRBD2
CASDTSGRNNEQFF
TGTGCCTCCGACACTAGCGGGAGAAACAATGAGCAGTTCTTC
>TRBV29-1|TRBJ2-5|-|TRBD2
CSVERSGSFQETQYF
TGCAGCGTTGAACGTAGCGGGAGCTTCCAAGAGACCCAGTACTTC
>TRBV28|TRBJ1-5|many|TRBD1
CASSETGASNQPQHF
TGTGCCAGCAGTGAAACAGGGGCTAGCAATCAGCCCCAGCATTTT
>TRBV2|TRBJ2-2|many|TRBD2
CASSDDYDGRDFIGELFF
TGTGCCAGCAGTGATGACTATGACGGGAGGGACTTTATCGGGGAGCTGTTTTTT